The source of this T cell receptor (beta chain) is a study of Ad26.COV2.S vaccination and SARS-CoV-2 variants. The germline V gene encodes CDR1 SGHRS and CDR2 YFSETQ. This CDR3 comprises 14 residues. V lost 0 bases and J lost 3, with 7 bases in between. Described treatment: over 15 received Ad26.COV2.S at low or high dose, single or two shots; 5 received placebo; per-sample allocation not given. Following the first vaccine or placebo injection, samples were taken on day 63. The table came from immunoSEQ multiplex PCR; TCRdb's copy has only in-frame clones and leaves some out. The profile covers 500,000 or so clones, with roughly 89% appearing a single time and 13% taken by the ten largest.

The TCR comes from a person between 18 and 65 years old who received the Ad26.COV2.S COVID-19 vaccine or a placebo. The input for sequencing was peripheral blood, taken in a trial of Ad26.COV2.S vaccine versus placebo. The chain has TRBV5-1 and TRBJ2-1, with no clear D. The CDR3 DNA is TGCGCCAGCAGCTTGGGGCAGGTCTACAATGAGCAGTTCTTC. It specifies CASSLGQVYNEQFF. Using reference TRBV5-1 and TRBJ2-1 for the parts outside the CDR3, the full variable domain is KAGVTQTPRYLIKTRGQQVTLSCSPISGHRSVSWYQQTPGQGLQFLFEYFSETQRNKGNFPGRFSGRQFSNSRSEMNVSTLELGDSALYLCASSLGQVYNEQFFGPGTRLTVL.